Listed below are T cell receptor beta chains from one sample, sequenced in a study of PD-L1 blockade in urothelial cancer. Generated by immunoSEQ multiplex PCR, the TCRdb table keeps only in-frame clones and is missing some. The data show under 95,000 clones, roughly 84% seen once. The specimen was PBMCs, collected around atezolizumab (anti-PD-L1) treatment. The receptors shown here come from a man between 60 and 75 years old with urothelial cancer. Each CDR3 is given with its conserved first and last residue. D genes are given only for firm matches. Some rows have no size entry. The others give once, few or many, or a class for an expanded clone.

TGTGCCAGCTCACCAACCGGGACTAGCGGGAGGGAACAAGAGACCCAGTACTTC | CASSPTGTSGREQETQYF | TRBV18 | TRBD2 | 18 | NA | TRBJ2-5
TGTGCCAGCACCTCCAGCTCCTACAATGAGCAGTTCTTC | CASTSSSYNEQFF | TRBV7-9 | NA | 13 | NA | TRBJ2-1
TGTGCCAGCAGCCCTGATCCAGGGAACCCTAATGAAAAACTGTTTTTT | CASSPDPGNPNEKLFF | TRBV7-9 | NA | 16 | NA | TRBJ1-4
TGTGCCAGCAGCCCCGCCCCCTCCGGGGGGCTGGGAGATACGCAGTATTTT | CASSPAPSGGLGDTQYF | TRBV7-3 | NA | 17 | once | TRBJ2-3
TGCGCCAGCAGCTTGCTAGCGGGGGAGTGGGAGACCCAGTACTTC | CASSLLAGEWETQYF | TRBV5-1 | TRBD2 | 15 | NA | TRBJ2-5
TGTGCCAGCAGTGTTCGACAGGGAAATCGGCAGTACTTC | CASSVRQGNRQYF | TRBV6-5 | TRBD1 | 13 | NA | TRBJ2-7
TGTGCCAGCAGCCAAGAAAGCGGGGGGGCGCGGGAGCAGTACTTC | CASSQESGGAREQYF | TRBV4-2 | TRBD2 | 15 | NA | TRBJ2-7
TGTGCCACCAGCAGAGATTTCGTCCTAGCGGGGGCAGATACGCAGTATTTT | CATSRDFVLAGADTQYF | TRBV15 | TRBD2 | 17 | NA | TRBJ2-3
TGTGCCAGCAGCGGGGATCGGACTAGCGGGGGCACAGATACGCAGTATTTT | CASSGDRTSGGTDTQYF | TRBV5-4 | TRBD2 | 17 | NA | TRBJ2-3
TGTGCCAGCTCACCACCGAAACTAGCGGGAGGTCTTGAGCAGTTCTTC | CASSPPKLAGGLEQFF | TRBV18 | TRBD2 | 16 | NA | TRBJ2-1
TGCGCCAGCAGCGAGGCCTACGAGCAGTACTTC | CASSEAYEQYF | TRBV5-1 | NA | 11 | NA | TRBJ2-7
TGTGCCAGCAGCCCTGACAGGGTCGCTGGAAACACCATATATTTT | CASSPDRVAGNTIYF | TRBV28 | TRBD1 | 15 | NA | TRBJ1-3
TGTGCCAGCAGAGCCGGGACAGCTACAAATGAAAAACTGTTTTTT | CASRAGTATNEKLFF | TRBV2 | TRBD1 | 15 | NA | TRBJ1-4
TGTGCCAGCACCAGGGGTGGTGAGCAGTTCTTC | CASTRGGEQFF | TRBV2 | NA | 11 | NA | TRBJ2-1
TGTGCCAGCAGGACCGGGACAGGGGGCTGGGGTGGCTACACCTTC | CASRTGTGGWGGYTF | TRBV6-5 | TRBD1 | 15 | NA | TRBJ1-2
TGTGCCTGGAGGGGACAGAACGCTGGAAACACCATATATTTT | CAWRGQNAGNTIYF | TRBV30 | TRBD1 | 14 | NA | TRBJ1-3
TGTGCCAGCAGCCCAACCCAGGGGTTGGGGAATCAGCCCCAGCATTTT | CASSPTQGLGNQPQHF | TRBV4-2 | NA | 16 | NA | TRBJ1-5
TGTGCCAGCAGTTACAATCAGGCAGGATCTTGGAGCTACACCTTC | CASSYNQAGSWSYTF | TRBV6-5 | NA | 15 | NA | TRBJ1-2
TGTGCCAGCAGCAAACCTGACAGGGTTCTTAATCAGCCCCAGCATTTT | CASSKPDRVLNQPQHF | TRBV21-1 | NA | 16 | NA | TRBJ1-5
TGTGCCAGCAGTTTCTCAGCGCCCGACTACGAGCAGTACTTC | CASSFSAPDYEQYF | TRBV28 | NA | 14 | NA | TRBJ2-7
TGTGCCAGCAGTGATGGGCCAATTGTTCAAGGGCAGTACTTC | CASSDGPIVQGQYF | TRBV25-1 | NA | 14 | NA | TRBJ2-7
TGCAGCGCCACCCTAACCTTAAACTATGGCTACACCTTC | CSATLTLNYGYTF | TRBV29-1 | NA | 13 | NA | TRBJ1-2
TGCGCCAGCAGCGAACGCGGGGGTGAAGCTTTCTTT | CASSERGGEAFF | TRBV5-1 | NA | 12 | NA | TRBJ1-1
TGTGCCAGCAGTGGGGAAACAGGTTACGAGCAGTACTTC | CASSGETGYEQYF | TRBV2 | NA | 13 | NA | TRBJ2-7
TGTGCCAGCAGCGCGGGGACAGGTGACGAAGCTTTCTTT | CASSAGTGDEAFF | TRBV9 | TRBD1 | 13 | once | TRBJ1-1
TGTGCCAGCAGTATTCAGGGTCTCCTGGACAATGAGCAGTTCTTC | CASSIQGLLDNEQFF | TRBV6-5 | NA | 15 | NA | TRBJ2-1
TGTGCCAGCAGTTACTCTGGACAGACGAACACCGGGGAGCTGTTTTTT | CASSYSGQTNTGELFF | TRBV6-5 | NA | 16 | NA | TRBJ2-2
TGTGCCAGCAGAGGGACAGGGATCGGTGGCTACACCTTC | CASRGTGIGGYTF | TRBV6-5 | TRBD1 | 13 | once | TRBJ1-2
TGTGGCTTCCCAGGGACAGGGGGGTACGAGCAGTACTTC | CGFPGTGGYEQYF | TRBV27 | TRBD1 | 13 | NA | TRBJ2-7
TGTGCCAGCAGTAAATATGACAGTTCTACCTCTGGAAACACCATATATTTT | CASSKYDSSTSGNTIYF | TRBV7-9 | NA | 17 | NA | TRBJ1-3
TGTGCCAGTAGCAATGGTCCGAGCTCCTATAATTCACCCCTCCACTTT | CASSNGPSSYNSPLHF | TRBV19 | NA | 16 | NA | TRBJ1-6
TGTGCAAGTCTCCTTCCAGGGTGTGGGTACGAGCAGTACTTC | CASLLPGCGYEQYF | TRBV12-2 | NA | 14 | NA | TRBJ2-7
TGTGCCAGCAGTTCACTCCCGGTGGCAGATACGCAGTATTTT | CASSSLPVADTQYF | TRBV6-6 | NA | 14 | NA | TRBJ2-3
TGTGCCAGCAGCGGGGGGGGAGATACGGAGACCCAGTACTTC | CASSGGGDTETQYF | TRBV7-2 | TRBD2 | 14 | NA | TRBJ2-5
TGTGCCAGCAGTTTATCGGGACTAGCGGGAGAACTCTTC | CASSLSGLAGELF | TRBV27 | TRBD2 | 13 | NA | TRBJ2-1
TGTGCCAGCAGCTTCGGGCAGGGCCAGCCCCAGCATTTT | CASSFGQGQPQHF | TRBV5-5 | NA | 13 | NA | TRBJ1-5
TGTGCCAGCAGCCCTCGGACTAGCGGGGCCGAGCAGTACTTC | CASSPRTSGAEQYF | TRBV5-4 | TRBD2 | 14 | once | TRBJ2-7
TGCGCCAGCAGTCATCGGGGGGGCACTGAAGCTTTCTTT | CASSHRGGTEAFF | TRBV23-1 | NA | 13 | NA | TRBJ1-1
TGTGCCAGCAGCTCCCGGGGCGGGAGGGACAATCAGCCCCAGCATTTT | CASSSRGGRDNQPQHF | TRBV5-4 | NA | 16 | NA | TRBJ1-5